This T cell receptor beta chain was documented in a study of human T cells and chemical hapten exposure. Turning to the study itself: Per-sample TCR yields varied mainly from small pooled library volume differences. General observations from the study: The number of TCRs over 1 in 1000 frequency stayed unchanged after DPC.

This clonotype was seen a few times. Antigen specificity is unknown. MiXCR, applied by TCRdb to the RACE reads, yields one record per CDR3 protein. Seen here are 330,000 or so distinct CDR3 sequences, around 6% observed once, and the top ten hold about 5.6%. V gave up 0 bases and J gave up 6 bases; unmatched junction bases: 8. The CDR3 extends over 16 amino acids. CDR1 and CDR2 (germline): DFQATT, SNEGSKA (reference sequence). Time point denoted: patch test 2, 6 weeks after DPC sensitization. Treatment given: therapeutic diphenylcyclopropenone sensitization with weekly scalp DPC. Each patch test followed a blood draw.

This sequence was found in a woman aged 18 to 35 with alopecia areata. Some clones in this sample may be carry-over from other donors' samples. The rearrangement links TRBV20-1 to TRBJ2-2; TRBD2 aligns across 9 bases. The material was whole blood, obtained in connection with sensitization to the hapten diphenylcyclopropenone (DPC). The CDR3 DNA sequence: TGCAGTGCTAGAGATTCAAGCGGGGGGTCTTCCGGGGAGCTGTTTTTT. Translation: CSARDSSGGSSGELFF.